The 25 T cell receptor beta chains reported below all come from one sample, sequenced in a study of T cell responses to AZD1222 COVID-19 vaccine. Measured with immunoSEQ multiplex PCR; TCRdb has only the in-frame clones, and not every one. Of around 120,000 clones listed, approximately 90% were seen once; the top ten hold 11% to 15%. Sequenced material: peripheral blood, taken on day 0 of AZD1222 vaccination. These receptors were collected from an adult in good health.

The chain recombines TRBV5-1 with TRBJ2-3, with TRBD2 matching over 9 bases. The CDR3 runs to 15 residues. The ends lost 1 base at V and 5 bases at J; junction bases unmatched: 5. The germline V gene has CDR1 SGHRS and CDR2 YFSETQ. For the CDR3, the DNA is TGCGCCAGCAGCTTGCAGGCGGGGGGGATAGATACGCAGTATTTT. Translated, it gives CASSLQAGGIDTQYF.

The gene calls are TRBV7-2 and TRBJ2-1, with D perhaps matching TRBD2 (5 bases). CDR3 length equals 15 residues. CDR1 SGHTA and CDR2 FQGNSA come from the germline V gene. Trimming left V 1 base short and J 5 bases short, with 12 bases between. The CDR3 loop is CASSLEGASHNEQFF. The CDR3 nucleotides are TGTGCCAGCAGCTTAGAGGGAGCGTCCCACAATGAGCAGTTCTTC.

This clone appeared a single time. The rearrangement links TRBV13 to TRBJ1-3, with TRBD1 matching over 7 bases. Trimming at V came to 5 bases and at J to 2 bases, leaving 3 bases not matched to a gene. The CDR3 runs 14 residues. Germline V gene lookup returns CDR1 PRHDT and CDR2 FYEKMQ (reference sequence). The CDR3 sequence: CASSPTGTGNTIYF. The CDR3 DNA reads TGTGCCAGCAGCCCGACAGGGACTGGAAACACCATATATTTT.

V usage is TRBV6-6 and J usage is TRBJ2-1, with D maybe TRBD1 (6 bases). The CDR3 contains 13 residues. The germline V and J ends were trimmed by 5 bases and 5 bases, with 10 bases remaining between them. Germline V gene sequence: CDR1 MNHNY, CDR2 SVGAGI (reference sequence). The CDR3 spells CASSKGDHNEQFF. CDR3 in DNA: TGTGCCAGCAGTAAGGGGGACCACAATGAGCAGTTCTTC.

V and J are TRBV27 and TRBJ1-2, with 10 bases matching TRBD1. Germline V gene sequence: CDR1 MNHEY, CDR2 SMNVEV (reference sequence). After removal of 4 bases from V and 9 bases from J, the junction contained 8 bases not matched to a gene. This CDR3 is 14 amino acids long. CDR3 coding DNA: TGTGCCAGCAGTTCACCCGGGACAGGGGAAAGCTACACCTTC. It specifies CASSSPGTGESYTF.

The chain uses TRBV2 and TRBJ2-7; possibly TRBD1 for D (6 bases). V lost 6 bases and J 1 base, leaving 13 bases between the germline ends. The germline V gene has CDR1 SNHLY and CDR2 FYNNEI. The CDR3 is made up of 14 amino acids. The CDR3 sequence: CASREVGASYEQYF. The DNA for the CDR3 is TGTGCCAGCAGGGAGGTGGGGGCTTCCTACGAGCAGTACTTC.

The rearrangement links TRBV2 to TRBJ2-1, with D possibly matching TRBD1 (5 bases). V shed 1 base and J shed 9 bases, with 19 bases lying between them. This CDR3 region has 16 residues. CDR1 SNHLY and CDR2 FYNNEI come from the germline V gene. The CDR3 bases are TGTGCCAGCAGTGAAGGTCGGGCAGGGAATTCACTTGAGCAGTTCTTC. Residues: CASSEGRAGNSLEQFF. The full variable domain, with the rest looked up from reference TRBV2 and TRBJ2-1, is EPEVTQTPSHQVTQMGQEVILRCVPISNHLYFYWYRQILGQKVEFLVSFYNNEISEKSEIFDDQFSVERPDGSNFTLKIRSTKLEDSAMYFCASSEGRAGNSLEQFFGPGTRLTVL.

V gene TRBV19 combines with J gene TRBJ1-5, with 10 bases fitting TRBD1. Trimming cost V 2 bases and J 2 bases; bases outside gene matches: 15. Germline CDR1 LNHDA, CDR2 SQIVND (reference sequence). This CDR3 has 20 residues. DNA of the CDR3: TGTGCCAGTAGTATAAGGGGACAGGGGCCCTTTTACCCAGGCAATCAGCCCCAGCATTTT. Its protein is CASSIRGQGPFYPGNQPQHF.

J is TRBJ2-7 and V is TRBV25-1; no clear D gene. The V and J ends lost 4 bases and 0 bases respectively, with 13 bases between them. The CDR3 consists of 15 residues. CDR1 is MGHDK and CDR2 is SYGVNS in the germline V gene. CDR3 region: CASSGGRVSSYEQYF. The CDR3 nucleotides are TGTGCCAGCAGTGGGGGTCGAGTTTCCTCCTACGAGCAGTACTTC.

V and J are TRBV15 and TRBJ1-2; D gene uncertain. The germline V gene has CDR1 LNHNV and CDR2 YYDKDF (reference sequence). The CDR3 is 15 residues long. Trimming removed 2 bases at V and 6 bases at J, with 16 bases between. CDR3 bases: TGTGCCACCAGCAGATCCTCCCCTCGAGAGAATGGCTACACCTTC. Translation gives CATSRSSPRENGYTF.

The rearrangement joins TRBV5-6 to TRBJ1-6; D is unresolved. The V end lost 0 bases, the J end lost 7 bases, and 14 bases lay between the germline ends. Germline-derived CDR1 and CDR2 are SGHDT and YYEEEE. This CDR3 contains 16 residues. CDR3 region: CASSLATQDHNSPLHF. The CDR3 region has the DNA TGTGCCAGCAGCTTGGCCACGCAGGACCACAATTCACCCCTCCACTTT.

This sequence joins TRBV13 and TRBJ2-7; D is unclear. Trimming took 5 bases from V and 5 from J, leaving 19 bases between them. This CDR3 spans 15 amino acids. From germline, CDR1 is PRHDT and CDR2 FYEKMQ (reference sequence). CDR3 sequence reads: CASSLGRRQNDEQYF. The CDR3 DNA is TGTGCCAGCAGCCTCGGACGGCGTCAAAATGACGAGCAGTACTTC.

A word on this clone: Given a far larger clone just one base away, this is likely a sequencing read error. The V call is TRBV11-2, the J call TRBJ2-2; D call uncertain. Germline V lookup: CDR1 SGHAT, CDR2 FQNNGV. Trimming shortened V by 5 bases and J by 5 bases, and 6 bases separated the two germline ends. This CDR3 spans 12 amino acids. The CDR3 spells CASSPRTGELFF. The CDR3 bases are TGTGCCAGCAGCCCCCGGACCGGGGAGCTGTTTTTT.

The J gene is TRBJ2-5, the V gene TRBV28, with D unresolved. The CDR3 runs 14 residues. CDR1 is MDHEN, CDR2 SYDVKM, per germline. V gave up 4 bases and J gave up 3 bases, with 12 bases separating them. CDR3 in amino acids: CASSSPRTEETQYF. The CDR3 bases are TGTGCCAGCAGTTCCCCCCGGACCGAAGAGACCCAGTACTTC.

The rearrangement joins TRBV15 to TRBJ1-5; TRBD1 might be the D (5 bases). Germline assignment: CDR1 LNHNV and CDR2 YYDKDF (reference sequence). The CDR3 is made up of 18 amino acids. V was shortened by 5 bases and J by 7 bases, with 27 bases between the two germline ends. Here the CDR3 DNA reads TGTGCCACCAGCTCTCGATCGGTGGGCGGGACGGGGAGGCAGCCCCAGCATTTT. Translating it yields CATSSRSVGGTGRQPQHF.

The chain carries TRBV7-2 and TRBJ2-4; a possible D gene is TRBD2 (6 bases). Germline V gene data show CDR1 as SGHTA and CDR2 as FQGNSA. V dropped 1 base and J dropped 0 bases, with 19 bases sitting between them. CDR3 length: 19 amino acids. The CDR3 DNA sequence: TGTGCCAGCAGCTTAGGAGGTGGGGGTACGGGACTAGCCAAAAACATTCAGTACTTC. It codes for CASSLGGGGTGLAKNIQYF.

This rearrangement joins TRBV10-3 to TRBJ1-5, with D unclear. Trimming pared 4 bases from V and 7 bases from J, leaving 11 bases between. The CDR3 is made up of 13 amino acids. CDR1 is ENHRY, CDR2 SYGVKD, per germline. CDR3 in DNA: TGTGCCATCAGTGCCCAGTCGGGGCAGCCCCAGCATTTT. Its translation: CAISAQSGQPQHF.

The rearrangement links TRBV18 to TRBJ1-4, with D perhaps TRBD1 (5 bases). CDR3 length: 13 amino acids. The germline V and J ends were trimmed by 3 bases and 7 bases, with 9 bases remaining between them. From germline, CDR1 is KGHSH and CDR2 LQKENI. The CDR3 region has the DNA TGTGCCAGCTCACCCCGGGGGATTGAAAAACTGTTTTTT. Its protein is CASSPRGIEKLFF.

V is TRBV27 and J is TRBJ1-2; D perhaps matches TRBD1 (5 bases). The V end lost 0 bases, the J end lost 4 bases, and 15 bases lay between the germline ends. The germline gives CDR1 MNHEY, CDR2 SMNVEV (reference sequence). The CDR3 covers 16 residues. The CDR3 loop is CASSLSQGGRGYGYTF. In DNA, the CDR3 is TGTGCCAGCAGTTTATCGCAGGGCGGACGGGGCTATGGCTACACCTTC.

V usage is TRBV27 and J usage is TRBJ2-1, with D uncertain. V gave up 7 bases and J gave up 4 bases, with 8 bases separating them. CDR3 length: 12 amino acids. Germline V gene sequence: CDR1 MNHEY, CDR2 SMNVEV (reference sequence). CDR3 sequence (DNA): TGTGCCAGCAATCTAGGGTACAATGAGCAGTTCTTC. Translation gives CASNLGYNEQFF.

V and J are TRBV9 and TRBJ1-2, with TRBD1 matching over 8 bases. Germline trimming cut 3 bases from V and 11 bases from J; bases unmatched to any gene: 15. Germline V gene lookup returns CDR1 SGDLS and CDR2 YYNGEE. The CDR3 covers 15 residues. The CDR3 sequence is CASSALLRQGLRYTF. The CDR3 DNA reads as TGTGCCAGCAGCGCGTTACTTCGACAGGGGCTTAGGTACACCTTC.

The gene calls are TRBV11-2 and TRBJ1-2, with no clear D. Germline values: CDR1 SGHAT, CDR2 FQNNGV. There are 15 residues in the CDR3. With 6 bases removed from V and 1 base from J, the gap between germline ends came to 15 bases. DNA for the CDR3: TGTGCCAGCAGGTCCCCGGGCGATTTTAACTATGGCTACACCTTC. Residues: CASRSPGDFNYGYTF. The variable domain in full, with the rest retrieved from reference TRBV11-2 and TRBJ1-2, is EAGVAQSPRYKIIEKRQSVAFWCNPISGHATLYWYQQILGQGPKLLIQFQNNGVVDDSQLPKDRFSAERLKGVDSTLKIQPAKLEDSAVYLCASRSPGDFNYGYTFGSGTRLTVV.

Here the CDR3 reads CASSTGQGHTF. The CDR3 DNA reads TGTGCCAGCAGTACGGGACAGGGGCACACCTTC. V gene TRBV6-5 combines with J gene TRBJ1-2; 10 nucleotides line up with TRBD1. Germline CDR1 reads MNHEY; CDR2 reads SVGAGI. The ends lost 5 bases at V and 12 bases at J; junction bases unmatched: 3. The CDR3 consists of 11 residues.

The J gene is TRBJ2-1, the V gene TRBV7-6; 11 nucleotides align to TRBD2. The ends lost 5 bases at V and 0 bases at J; junction bases unmatched: 6. The CDR3 runs to 17 residues. The germline CDR1 and CDR2 sequences are SGHVS and FNYEAQ. The CDR3 loop is CASSVSSGGSSYNEQFF. The CDR3 DNA follows: TGTGCCAGCAGCGTATCTAGCGGGGGGAGCTCCTACAATGAGCAGTTCTTC.

V gene TRBV4-3 combines with J gene TRBJ2-5; 7 bases agree with TRBD2. CDR3 length equals 14 residues. Per germline, CDR1 LGHNA and CDR2 YSLEER. Trimming at V came to 3 bases and at J to 3 bases, leaving 4 bases not matched to a gene. CDR3 loop: CASSHTRGEETQYF. CDR3 in DNA: TGCGCCAGCAGCCACACCCGGGGGGAAGAGACCCAGTACTTC.